This record covers a single TCR beta chain. Sequence at one end of the junction differs from germline and may be a read error. Germline V gene data show CDR1 as MDHEN and CDR2 as SYDVKM. This CDR3 has 10 amino acids. The table came from immunoSEQ multiplex PCR; TCRdb's copy has only in-frame clones and leaves some out. The profile shows about 73,000 clones, around 83% of them singletons. This sample was included in a study of OX40 agonist ivuxolimab in advanced cancers. This chain connects TRBV28 to TRBJ1-4; maybe TRBD1 (5 bases). This clonotype was obtained from an adult with an advanced solid tumor such as melanoma, head and neck, liver or kidney cancer. This specimen consisted of CD4+ or CD8+ T cells sorted from blood, obtained in a trial of the OX40 agonist ivuxolimab. Written as DNA, the CDR3 is TGTGCCAGCAGTATGGACAAGCCGGTTTTT. It is translated as CASSMDKPVF.